Detailed here is one TCR beta chain. Its antigen is not identified. The record originates from a study of cytomegalovirus exposure and HLA in healthy donors. CDR1 is SGHRS and CDR2 is YFSETQ in the germline V gene. V was pared by 3 bases and J by 5 bases, with 10 bases of the junction left unmatched. CDR3 length equals 16 residues. General observations from the study: Presence/absence analyses took donor sequencing depth as roughly uniform.

The primer mix had 60 Vbeta and 13 Jbeta primers. Method: immunoSEQ multiplex PCR; TCRdb's copy keeps in-frame clones and lacks some. The table lists under 130,000 clones, about three quarters of them singletons. The chain has TRBV5-1 and TRBJ2-2; 7 nucleotides align to TRBD2. The TCR sequence derives from a female donor in good health and CMV-seropositive. The sample consisted of PBMCs. The CDR3 sequence: CASSYSGTTRTGELFF. The DNA of the CDR3 is TGCGCCAGCAGCTACTCCGGGACTACTAGGACCGGGGAGCTGTTTTTT.